The text below deals with one TCR beta chain. Its antigen is unidentified. Together with a sample-barcoded 5' primer, a J-beta primer mix was included in a second PCR lasting about 6 to 11 cycles. TCRdb re-analysed the 5' RACE reads in MiXCR, keeping a single row per CDR3 protein. The sample holds 700,000 to 800,000 distinct CDR3 sequences, around 46% seen once. Trimming removed 7 bases at V and 7 bases at J, with 22 bases between. Germline lookup yields CDR1 SGHTA and CDR2 FQGNSA. CDR3 length: 15 residues. This record belongs to a study of blood T cells in healthy people across ages. Study observations and caveats: Shifts in expanded clonotypes may have been confounded by donor CMV status, which was unknown.

All donors came from Russia, were Caucasian and healthy, and spanned ages about 6 to 90. The clonotype comes from a woman aged 60-70 years in good health. The chain carries TRBV7-2 and TRBJ1-2, with D possibly being TRBD1 (6 bases). Sequenced material: blood. As DNA, the CDR3 is TGTGCCAGCACCCTAGGGTCCACAGGGATGGGTGGCTACACCTTC. Translation gives CASTLGSTGMGGYTF.